Reported below is one T cell receptor (beta chain). Its matching antigen is unknown. This entry is derived from a study of T cells in tuberculosis. Notes on the study in general: Shorter CDR3-alpha in active tuberculosis partly drove smaller distances.

This CDR3 is 16 amino acids long. The trim removed 0 bases at V and 3 bases at J, leaving 4 bases unmatched. The germline gives CDR1 SGHDN, CDR2 FVKESK. Clones were read by immunoSEQ multiplex PCR, and TCRdb kept only the in-frame ones, dropping some. The sample includes approximately 35,000 clones, 97% of them seen just once. The chain carries TRBV14 and TRBJ2-1; TRBD2 matches 8 bases. The sample consisted of PBMCs. The receptor's source is a donor between 10 and 29 years old with latent tuberculosis or without tuberculosis infection. The CDR3 region has the DNA TGTGCCAGCAGCCAAGAAGCGGGGGCCGTCTACAATGAGCAGTTCTTC. Protein sequence: CASSQEAGAVYNEQFF.